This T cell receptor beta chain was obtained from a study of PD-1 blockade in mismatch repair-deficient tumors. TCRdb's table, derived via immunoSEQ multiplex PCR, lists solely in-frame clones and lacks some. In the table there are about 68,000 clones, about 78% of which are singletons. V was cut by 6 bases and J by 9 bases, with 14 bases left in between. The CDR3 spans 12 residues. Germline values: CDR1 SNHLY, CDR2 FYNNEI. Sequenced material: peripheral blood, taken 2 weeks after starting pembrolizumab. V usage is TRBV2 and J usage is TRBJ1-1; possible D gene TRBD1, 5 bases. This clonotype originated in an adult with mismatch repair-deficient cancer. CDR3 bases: TGTGCCAGCAGCGGGACGGATACCAAAGCTTTCTTT. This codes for CASSGTDTKAFF.